This TCR beta chain was identified in a study of long-term antiretroviral therapy in people with HIV. The study, taken as a whole, reports: Versus controls, repertoires in people with HIV had narrower CDR3 length ranges.

From each donor, at least one pre-ART PBMC sample and at least two post-ART PBMC samples were obtained. Of note for this clone: The antigen remains undetermined.

Version v3.0 of the immunoSEQ assay was performed at survey level. Method: immunoSEQ multiplex PCR; TCRdb's copy keeps in-frame clones and lacks some. The sample carries tens of thousands of clones, around 93% recorded once. The CDR3 runs 12 residues. CDR1 is GTSNPN, CDR2 SVGIG, per germline (reference sequence). V lost 8 bases, J lost 1 base, and 1 base stayed unmatched. The J gene is TRBJ1-1, the V gene TRBV30; 10 nucleotides line up with TRBD1. Sequencing used unsorted PBMCs, obtained more than 7.1 years after starting antiretroviral therapy. The receptor was derived from a man aged 45-65 years with HIV. The CDR3 reads CAGDRGNTEAFF. The CDR3 DNA reads as TGTGCCGGGGACAGGGGGAACACTGAAGCTTTCTTT.